This TCR beta chain was identified in a study of T cell responses to AZD1222 COVID-19 vaccine. V lost 1 base and J lost 6, with 18 bases in between. Germline V gene data show CDR1 as SNHLY and CDR2 as FYNNEI. The CDR3 spans 17 residues. The assay was immunoSEQ multiplex PCR, and TCRdb's table has in-frame clones only and misses some. The table has approximately 69,000 clones, roughly 83% seen once. V is TRBV2 and J is TRBJ2-2; D might be TRBD2 (5 bases). The origin of this receptor is an adult who received the AZD1222 COVID-19 vaccine. Sample: peripheral blood, taken 28 days after the second AZD1222 dose. This CDR3 reads CASSEEDVTSWPGELFF. As DNA, the CDR3 is TGTGCCAGCAGTGAAGAGGATGTAACTAGTTGGCCCGGGGAGCTGTTTTTT. Filled out from reference TRBV2 and TRBJ2-2, the complete variable domain reads EPEVTQTPSHQVTQMGQEVILRCVPISNHLYFYWYRQILGQKVEFLVSFYNNEISEKSEIFDDQFSVERPDGSNFTLKIRSTKLEDSAMYFCASSEEDVTSWPGELFFGEGSRLTVL.